This T cell receptor beta chain was recovered during a study of CD4 T cells in relation to SARS-CoV-2 and coronaviruses. Study results and caveats: Roughly 69% of donors had memory CD4+ clonotypes crossrecognizing SARS-CoV-2 and common cold coronavirus spike.

For approximately 10 days, roughly 10^5 sorted CD4+ cells grew with T cell-depleted PBMCs and CEF. Concerning this clone: Its antigen is undetermined.

CDR1 and CDR2 (germline): GTSNPN, SVGIG (reference sequence). The CDR3 loop spans 13 amino acids. V lost 2 bases and J lost 3, with 8 bases in between. Libraries were prepared by immunoSEQ multiplex PCR; TCRdb keeps only in-frame clonotypes and omits some of them. The sample contains some 40,000 clones, about four fifths of which appear only once. The genes are TRBV30 and TRBJ1-5; D remains ambiguous. The sequenced sample consisted of naive CD4+ T cells from PBMCs, cultured in vitro. Indicated subset: naive CD4+ T cells isolated by negative enrichment. This sequence was found in an adult with COVID-19. The CDR3, as DNA: TGTGCCTGGAGTTTTGAGTTCAATCAGCCCCAGCATTTT. Its protein is CAWSFEFNQPQHF.